The 18 T cell receptor beta chains below were found in one sample sequenced in a study of T cell responses to AZD1222 COVID-19 vaccine. Measured with immunoSEQ multiplex PCR; TCRdb has only the in-frame clones, and not every one. The sample holds 70,000 to 95,000 clones, 85% to 90% seen once. Source: peripheral blood, taken 28 days after the second AZD1222 dose. The receptors shown here come from an adult who received the AZD1222 COVID-19 vaccine.

The rearrangement uses TRBV6-5 and TRBJ2-7; D may correspond to TRBD1 or TRBD2 (5 bases each). V was trimmed by 4 bases and J by 2 bases, leaving 15 bases between them. Germline CDR1 and CDR2: MNHEY and SVGAGI. This CDR3 contains 15 residues. In DNA, the CDR3 is TGTGCCAGCAGTTTAACCGGGACGGTAGCCTACGAGCAGTACTTC. This sequence encodes CASSLTGTVAYEQYF.

This sequence joins TRBV5-8 and TRBJ1-2; perhaps TRBD1 as D (5 bases). V gave up 0 bases and J gave up 9 bases, with 18 bases separating them. This CDR3 spans 15 amino acids. CDR1 is SGHTS, CDR2 YDEGEE, per germline. CDR3 DNA: TGTGCCAGCAGCTTGGTTGGGGGAAAGCATCGTAGCTACACCTTC. Amino acid sequence: CASSLVGGKHRSYTF.

The rearrangement links TRBV7-9 to TRBJ2-7; 10 bases fit TRBD1. The CDR3 loop spans 15 amino acids. Trimming cost V 1 base and J 7 bases; bases outside gene matches: 7. Germline loops: CDR1 SEHNR, CDR2 FQNEAQ (reference sequence). In nucleotides, the CDR3 is TGTGCCAGCAGCTTAGGGGGGACAGGGGAGCCAGAGCAGTACTTC. Translating gives CASSLGGTGEPEQYF.

The chain links TRBV4-2 to TRBJ2-7; 10 bases align to TRBD1. Losses at the gene ends were 6 bases for V and 1 base for J; bases not matched to a gene: 6. This CDR3 region has 15 residues. Germline V gene sequence: CDR1 LGHNA, CDR2 YNFKEQ. This chain's CDR3 is CASRYGTGDSYEQYF. CDR3 nucleotide sequence: TGTGCCAGCAGGTACGGGACAGGGGATTCCTACGAGCAGTACTTC.

This rearrangement joins TRBV5-8 to TRBJ1-1, with 9 bases identical to TRBD1. Germline CDR1 and CDR2: SGHTS and YDEGEE. The CDR3 is made up of 13 amino acids. Trimming took 5 bases from V and 1 from J; bases not matched to a gene: 0. The DNA of the CDR3 is TGTGCCAGCAGGGGACAGGGGAACACTGAAGCTTTCTTT. Its protein product is CASRGQGNTEAFF.

The chain combines TRBV5-4 with TRBJ2-3; D ambiguous. Germline V CDR1 and CDR2: SGHNT, YYREEE (reference sequence). The CDR3 has 13 residues. The germline V and J ends were trimmed by 2 bases and 2 bases, with 6 bases remaining between them. The CDR3 region has the DNA TGTGCCAGCAGCTTTTGGTTCACAGATACGCAGTATTTT. It specifies CASSFWFTDTQYF.

In its sample, this clone was seen once. In nucleotides, the CDR3 is TGTGCCACCAGTGACCCCCCGGGACTCCGGATACAAGAGACCCAGTACTTC. Translated: CATSDPPGLRIQETQYF. The V gene is TRBV24-1, the J gene TRBJ2-5; tentative D call: TRBD2 (6 bases). The CDR3 extends over 17 amino acids. The germline gives CDR1 KGHDR, CDR2 SFDVKD. Trimming left V 4 bases short and J 2 bases short, with 19 bases between.

The chain links TRBV10-3 to TRBJ1-2, with D possibly being TRBD1 (6 bases). Germline V gives CDR1 ENHRY, CDR2 SYGVKD. The CDR3 is 15 residues long. V lost 0 bases and J lost 2, with 10 bases in between. The CDR3 DNA follows: TGTGCCATCAGTGAGTCGAAGGGGGTGAACTATGGCTACACCTTC. Protein sequence: CAISESKGVNYGYTF.

The chain links TRBV6-1 to TRBJ2-1, with D possibly being TRBD1 (5 bases). The V gene lost 3 bases and the J gene lost 0 bases, with 9 bases spanning the gap. Germline V lookup: CDR1 MNHNS, CDR2 SASEGT. This CDR3 is 15 amino acids long. The CDR3 nucleotides are TGTGCCAGCAGTGAGGGGCTCGTCTCCTACAATGAGCAGTTCTTC. Its protein is CASSEGLVSYNEQFF.

The chain recombines TRBV7-6 with TRBJ2-1; TRBD2 agrees at 9 bases. Germline V gives CDR1 SGHVS, CDR2 FNYEAQ. With V trimmed by 3 bases and J by 2 bases, 2 bases remained unmatched. This CDR3 has 15 amino acids. The DNA for the CDR3 is TGTGCCAGCAGCTTCCGCGGGGGGGCCTACAATGAGCAGTTCTTC. Encoded protein: CASSFRGGAYNEQFF.

The V gene is TRBV9, the J gene TRBJ2-3, with 9 bases identical to TRBD2. J lost 2 bases, V lost 3 bases, and 4 bases had no gene match. Germline values: CDR1 SGDLS, CDR2 YYNGEE. This CDR3 region has 15 residues. The CDR3 is CASSGSGGDTDTQYF. CDR3 nucleotide sequence: TGTGCCAGCAGCGGTAGCGGGGGAGACACAGATACGCAGTATTTT.

The V and J genes are TRBV24-1 and TRBJ2-3; D is possibly TRBD2 (7 bases). Germline V gives CDR1 KGHDR, CDR2 SFDVKD. V lost 0 bases, J lost 2 bases, and 14 bases lay in between. The CDR3 extends over 17 amino acids. The CDR3 region has the DNA TGTGCCACCAGTGATTTGCACGGGGGGCATGACACAGATACGCAGTATTTT. Its translation is CATSDLHGGHDTDTQYF.

This sequence joins TRBV30 and TRBJ1-2; D gene unclear. Germline V gene data show CDR1 as GTSNPN and CDR2 as SVGIG (reference sequence). The ends were cut back, 0 bases at V and 8 bases at J, with 10 bases in the middle. The CDR3 extends over 12 amino acids. This CDR3 is CAWSVPGSGYTF. In DNA, the CDR3 is TGTGCCTGGAGTGTACCTGGGTCCGGCTACACCTTC.

This sequence joins TRBV7-8 and TRBJ1-6; unclear D gene. V lost 5 bases to trimming and J lost 7 bases, with 9 bases between them. This CDR3 region has 13 residues. Germline assignment: CDR1 SGHVS and CDR2 FQNEAQ. DNA of the CDR3: TGTGCCAGCAGCATAGACGGCAATTCACCCCTCCACTTT. It codes for CASSIDGNSPLHF.

This chain links TRBV6-2 or TRBV6-3 with TRBJ2-6, with 8 bases identical to TRBD1. Germline assignment: CDR1 MNHEY and CDR2 SVGEGT. The CDR3 is 15 amino acids. The ends lost 6 bases at V and 2 bases at J; junction bases unmatched: 3. The CDR3: CASSPDRAGANVLTF. The CDR3 bases are TGTGCCAGCAGCCCGGACAGGGCTGGGGCCAACGTCCTGACTTTC.

The J gene is TRBJ2-5, the V gene TRBV4-1; 7 bases line up with TRBD2. This CDR3 region has 17 residues. Trimming cost V 1 base and J 2 bases; bases outside gene matches: 10. The germline CDR1 and CDR2 sequences are MGHRA and YSYEKL. Here the CDR3 reads CASSQVPAGREQETQYF. The CDR3 region has the DNA TGCGCCAGCAGCCAAGTCCCGGCAGGGAGGGAACAAGAGACCCAGTACTTC.

The V gene is TRBV11-1, the J gene TRBJ1-1, with 7 bases that match TRBD1. Germline V CDR1 and CDR2: SGHAT, FQDESV (reference sequence). J was trimmed by 3 bases and V by 5 bases; bases with no gene match: 3. The CDR3 loop spans 13 amino acids. This chain's CDR3 is CASSPTGDTEAFF. In DNA form, the CDR3 reads TGTGCCAGCAGCCCTACAGGGGACACTGAAGCTTTCTTT. The entire variable domain, with the rest obtained from reference TRBV11-1 and TRBJ1-1, is as follows: EAEVAQSPRYKITEKSQAVAFWCDPISGHATLYWYRQILGQGPELLVQFQDESVVDDSQLPKDRFSAERLKGVDSTLKIQPAELGDSAMYLCASSPTGDTEAFFGQGTRLTVV.

This chain connects TRBV11-2 to TRBJ2-5; D is ambiguous. The CDR3 has 13 residues. Germline loops: CDR1 SGHAT, CDR2 FQNNGV. V lost 1 base and J lost 3, with 6 bases in between. CDR3 DNA: TGTGCCAGCAGCTTAGGCCGGGAAGAGACCCAGTACTTC. This encodes CASSLGREETQYF.